The rows below give T cell receptor beta chains drawn from one sample of a study of OX40 agonist ivuxolimab in advanced cancers. Measured with immunoSEQ multiplex PCR; TCRdb has only the in-frame clones, and not every one. The table has approximately 17,000 clones, about 86% seen once. The sample in question was CD4+ or CD8+ T cells sorted from blood, obtained in a trial of the OX40 agonist ivuxolimab. The source of these receptors is an adult with an advanced solid tumor such as melanoma, head and neck, liver or kidney cancer. Each CDR3 is given without its conserved first and last residue.

j_call: TRBJ2-7; v_call: TRBV10-3; cdr3_aa: AIRTTGDPYEQY
j_call: TRBJ1-1; v_call: TRBV10-2; cdr3_aa: ASRGFTNMNTEAF
j_call: TRBJ1-1; v_call: TRBV4-1; cdr3_aa: ASSQPTGNTEAF
j_call: TRBJ2-2; v_call: TRBV6-1; cdr3_aa: ASSEALRRGTGELF
j_call: TRBJ2-7; v_call: TRBV10-3; cdr3_aa: AISESIGVREQY
j_call: TRBJ1-6; v_call: TRBV6-1; cdr3_aa: ASSADVNSPLH
j_call: TRBJ1-1; v_call: TRBV30; cdr3_aa: AWSVLLSSPEAF
j_call: TRBJ1-2; v_call: TRBV7-9; cdr3_aa: ASAPHLGGYT
j_call: TRBJ2-5; v_call: TRBV10-3; cdr3_aa: AIRLAASQETQY
j_call: TRBJ2-1; v_call: TRBV5-4; cdr3_aa: ASSLDLKNEQF
j_call: TRBJ2-2; v_call: TRBV28; cdr3_aa: ASSFWTDPRLSNTGELF
j_call: TRBJ2-3; v_call: TRBV2; cdr3_aa: ASRPGLSTDTQY
j_call: TRBJ2-2; v_call: TRBV30; cdr3_aa: AWSVSYTGELF
j_call: TRBJ2-1; v_call: TRBV5-6; cdr3_aa: ASSLAGLGGRHEQF
j_call: TRBJ1-2; v_call: TRBV11-1; cdr3_aa: ASSLVLGSLGYT
j_call: TRBJ2-2; v_call: TRBV6-6; cdr3_aa: ASSEAVGELF
j_call: TRBJ2-5; v_call: TRBV5-1; cdr3_aa: ASSLVASGPGETQY
j_call: TRBJ2-5; v_call: TRBV20-1; cdr3_aa: SVKTGGTQY
j_call: TRBJ2-5; v_call: TRBV7-9; cdr3_aa: ASADLDSETQY
j_call: TRBJ1-1; v_call: TRBV15; cdr3_aa: ATSRDHRGLPEAF
j_call: TRBJ1-1; v_call: TRBV14; cdr3_aa: ASSGPVVGTEAF
j_call: TRBJ2-7; v_call: TRBV30; cdr3_aa: AWSRGQSAYEQY
j_call: TRBJ2-3; v_call: TRBV4-1; cdr3_aa: ASQRGWGTDTQY
j_call: TRBJ2-4; v_call: TRBV14; cdr3_aa: ASSQEGLRWDIQY
j_call: TRBJ2-7; v_call: TRBV7-8; cdr3_aa: ASSPQTGVDNAQY
j_call: TRBJ2-1; v_call: TRBV27; cdr3_aa: ASSLSSRRAFEQF
j_call: TRBJ1-2; v_call: TRBV25-1; cdr3_aa: ASSEGAGGPYGYT
j_call: TRBJ1-3; v_call: TRBV15; cdr3_aa: ATSRDAGLGNTIY
j_call: TRBJ2-3; v_call: TRBV4-2; cdr3_aa: ASSQGRTGEADTQY
j_call: TRBJ2-7; v_call: TRBV9; cdr3_aa: ASSPGTYAYEQY
j_call: TRBJ2-7; v_call: TRBV5-1; cdr3_aa: ASSLDGWGLAGGHEQY
j_call: TRBJ2-3; v_call: TRBV9; cdr3_aa: ASSRSGGKPDTQY
j_call: TRBJ1-2; v_call: TRBV19; cdr3_aa: ASSPTVGGYT
j_call: TRBJ1-2; v_call: TRBV5-1; cdr3_aa: ASSFRDSNYGYT
j_call: TRBJ1-2; v_call: TRBV10-3; cdr3_aa: AISADRVGYGYT
j_call: TRBJ2-1; v_call: TRBV19; cdr3_aa: ASSIGQNNYNEQF
j_call: TRBJ2-5; v_call: TRBV19; cdr3_aa: ASSIVGGARETQY
j_call: TRBJ1-5; v_call: TRBV19; cdr3_aa: ASSERYNQPQH
j_call: TRBJ2-1; v_call: TRBV5-1; cdr3_aa: ASSSEVSYNEQF
j_call: TRBJ2-1; v_call: TRBV6-1; cdr3_aa: ASSESGATYNEQF
j_call: TRBJ2-7; v_call: TRBV6-5; cdr3_aa: ASSRQTDYEQY